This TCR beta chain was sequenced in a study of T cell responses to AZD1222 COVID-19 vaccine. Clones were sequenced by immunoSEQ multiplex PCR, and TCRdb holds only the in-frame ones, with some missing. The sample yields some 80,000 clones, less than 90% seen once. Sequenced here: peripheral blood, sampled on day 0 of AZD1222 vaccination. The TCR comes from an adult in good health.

CDR3 DNA sequence: TGTGCCAGCAGCCCTAGCACAGATACGCAGTATTTT. Protein sequence: CASSPSTDTQYF. The V and J genes are TRBV11-3 and TRBJ2-3, with D uncertain. CDR3 length equals 12 residues. V was pared by 5 bases and J by 0 bases, with 3 bases between. In germline, CDR1 is SGHNT, CDR2 YENEEA.